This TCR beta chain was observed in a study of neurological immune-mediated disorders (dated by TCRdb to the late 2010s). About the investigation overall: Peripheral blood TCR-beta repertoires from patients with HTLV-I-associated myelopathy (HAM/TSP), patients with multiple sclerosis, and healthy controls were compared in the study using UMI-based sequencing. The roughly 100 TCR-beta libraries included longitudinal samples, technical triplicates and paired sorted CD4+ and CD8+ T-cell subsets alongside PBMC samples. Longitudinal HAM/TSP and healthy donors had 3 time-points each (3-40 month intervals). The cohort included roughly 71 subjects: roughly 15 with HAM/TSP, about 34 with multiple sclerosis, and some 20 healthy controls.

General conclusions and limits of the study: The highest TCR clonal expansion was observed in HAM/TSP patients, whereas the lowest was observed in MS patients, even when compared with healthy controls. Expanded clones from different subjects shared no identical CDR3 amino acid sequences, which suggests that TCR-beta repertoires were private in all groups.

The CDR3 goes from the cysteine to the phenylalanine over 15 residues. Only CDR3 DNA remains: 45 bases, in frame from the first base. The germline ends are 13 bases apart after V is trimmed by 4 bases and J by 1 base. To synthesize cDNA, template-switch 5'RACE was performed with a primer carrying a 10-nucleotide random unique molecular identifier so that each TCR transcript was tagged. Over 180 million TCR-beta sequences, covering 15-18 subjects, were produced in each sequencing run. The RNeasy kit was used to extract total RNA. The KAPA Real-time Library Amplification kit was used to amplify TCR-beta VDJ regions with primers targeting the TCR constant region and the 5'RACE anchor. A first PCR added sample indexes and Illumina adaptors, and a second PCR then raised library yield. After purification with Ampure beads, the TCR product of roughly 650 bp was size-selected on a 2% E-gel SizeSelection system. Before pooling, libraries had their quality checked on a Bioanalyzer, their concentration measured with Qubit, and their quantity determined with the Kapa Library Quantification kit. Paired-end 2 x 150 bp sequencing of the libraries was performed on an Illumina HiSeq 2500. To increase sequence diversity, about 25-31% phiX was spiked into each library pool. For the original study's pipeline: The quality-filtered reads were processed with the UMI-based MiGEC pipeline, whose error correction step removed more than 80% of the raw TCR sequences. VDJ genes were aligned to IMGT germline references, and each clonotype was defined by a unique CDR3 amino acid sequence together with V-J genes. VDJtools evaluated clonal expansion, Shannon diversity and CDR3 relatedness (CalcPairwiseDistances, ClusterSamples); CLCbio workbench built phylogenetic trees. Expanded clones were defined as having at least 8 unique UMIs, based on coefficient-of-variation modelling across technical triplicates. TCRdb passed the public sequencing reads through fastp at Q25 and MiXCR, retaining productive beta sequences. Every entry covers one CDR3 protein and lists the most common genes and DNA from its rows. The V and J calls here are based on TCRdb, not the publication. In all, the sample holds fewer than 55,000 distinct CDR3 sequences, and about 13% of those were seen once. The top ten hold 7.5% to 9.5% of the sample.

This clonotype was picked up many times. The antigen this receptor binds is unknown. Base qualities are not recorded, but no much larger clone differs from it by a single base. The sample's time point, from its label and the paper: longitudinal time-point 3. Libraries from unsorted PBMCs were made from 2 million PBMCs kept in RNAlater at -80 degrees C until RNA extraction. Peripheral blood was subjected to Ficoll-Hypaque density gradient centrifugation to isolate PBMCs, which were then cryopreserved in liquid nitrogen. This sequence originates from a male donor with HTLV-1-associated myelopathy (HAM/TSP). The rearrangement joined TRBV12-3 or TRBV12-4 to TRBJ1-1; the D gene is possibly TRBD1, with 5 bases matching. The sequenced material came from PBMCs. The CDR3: CASSSEGRWNTEAFF. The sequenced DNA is TGTGCCAGCAGTTCCGAGGGACGGTGGAACACTGAAGCTTTCTTT.